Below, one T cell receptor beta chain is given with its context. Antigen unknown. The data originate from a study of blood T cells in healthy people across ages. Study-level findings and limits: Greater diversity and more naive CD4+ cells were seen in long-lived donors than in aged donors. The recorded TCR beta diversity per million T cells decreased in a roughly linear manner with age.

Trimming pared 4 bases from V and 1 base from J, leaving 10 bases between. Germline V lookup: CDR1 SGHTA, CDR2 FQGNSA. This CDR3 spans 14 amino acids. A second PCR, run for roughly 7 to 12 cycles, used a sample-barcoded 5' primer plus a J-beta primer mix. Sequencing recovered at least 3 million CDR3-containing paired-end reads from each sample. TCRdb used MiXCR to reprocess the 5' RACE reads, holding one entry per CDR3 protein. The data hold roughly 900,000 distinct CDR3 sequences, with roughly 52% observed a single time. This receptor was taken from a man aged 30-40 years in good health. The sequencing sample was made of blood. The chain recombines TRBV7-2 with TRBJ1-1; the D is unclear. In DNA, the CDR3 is TGTGCCAGCAGCTCAGGAAACAGGAACACTGAAGCTTTCTTT. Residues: CASSSGNRNTEAFF.